A selection of T cell receptor beta chains follows, all from one sample in a study of Ad26.COV2.S vaccination and SARS-CoV-2 variants. Profiled with immunoSEQ multiplex PCR; TCRdb holds only in-frame clones, not every one. The data show about 320,000 clones, about 86% seen once. Here the sequenced sample was peripheral blood, taken in a trial of Ad26.COV2.S vaccine versus placebo. All receptors derive from a person between 18 and 65 years old who received the Ad26.COV2.S COVID-19 vaccine or a placebo. CDR3s include the opening cysteine and the closing phenylalanine or tryptophan.

CDR3 length	V gene	J gene	CDR3 protein
13	TRBV9	TRBJ2-1	CASSAGPHNEQFF
15	TRBV19	TRBJ1-1	CASSIDRGRSTEAFF
14	TRBV25-1	TRBJ2-1	CASSASGKYNEQFF
14	TRBV4-1	TRBJ2-5	CASSPRPPQETQYF
14	TRBV10-3	TRBJ1-2	CAISESGEEGGYTF
17	TRBV18	TRBJ1-4	CASSPIPAGTANEKLFF
16	TRBV6-2/TRBV6-3	TRBJ2-2	CASSSSWTGNTGELFF
13	TRBV6-2/TRBV6-3	TRBJ1-1	CASSSPVATEAFF
13	TRBV5-4	TRBJ1-2	CASSLGKVYGYTF
14	TRBV6-5	TRBJ2-7	CASSSQPTGTEQYF
14	TRBV7-3	TRBJ2-6	CASSLSSGANVLTF
17	TRBV9	TRBJ2-1	CASSVGQAGGPNNEQFF
16	TRBV4-3	TRBJ2-5	CASSQDKAGRGKTQYF
11	TRBV10-3	TRBJ2-3	CAISEEGTQYF
17	TRBV9	TRBJ2-3	CASSATGLAGGPSTQYF
15	TRBV6-2/TRBV6-3	TRBJ1-3	CASSYGSFSGNTIYF
13	TRBV5-4	TRBJ1-6	CASSLEERSPLHF
16	TRBV6-6	TRBJ2-7	CASTQTPGRSSYEQYF
13	TRBV4-3	TRBJ2-5	CASRMTGSETQYF
17	TRBV7-2	TRBJ2-7	CASSSGRQRGGRYEQYF
16	TRBV5-6	TRBJ2-1	CASSSRGSRSYNEQFF
13	TRBV19	TRBJ1-1	CASKTDRGTEAFF
15	TRBV7-2	TRBJ1-1	CASSLSRGINTEAFF
14	TRBV18	TRBJ2-6	CASSRSSGANVLTF
17	TRBV18	TRBJ2-5	CASSPFRPGGGQETQYF
14	TRBV25-1	TRBJ1-1	CASRGDRLNTEAFF
11	TRBV20-1	TRBJ2-7	CSAGMEYEQYF
17	TRBV9	TRBJ2-5	CASSPGTSGGYQETQYF
11	TRBV29-1	TRBJ2-7	CSVEFSFEQYF
16	TRBV7-2	TRBJ1-3	CASSLEGTSSGNTIYF
15	TRBV21-1	TRBJ1-1	CASPTQGVKEAEAFF
15	TRBV3-1/TRBV3-2	TRBJ2-5	CASSRLGAGEETQYF
15	TRBV6-2/TRBV6-3	TRBJ2-3	CASSTQGFSTDTQYF
16	TRBV6-1	TRBJ2-3	CASSAALAGGQDTQYF
14	TRBV9	TRBJ1-3	CASRSGPSGNTIYF
16	TRBV6-2/TRBV6-3	TRBJ2-4	CASSPWDTLAKNIQYF
20	TRBV7-2	TRBJ1-3	CASSLADYGRRLGSGNTIYF
15	TRBV19	TRBJ1-1	CASSVGPLFGSEAFF
13	TRBV11-2	TRBJ2-5	CASSRGNQETQYF
16	TRBV3-1/TRBV3-2	TRBJ1-5	CASSPGEGYKNQPQHF
16	TRBV11-3	TRBJ2-2	CASSPKLSGGTGELFF
14	TRBV6-1	TRBJ2-7	CASSENQPNYEQYF
13	TRBV3-1/TRBV3-2	TRBJ1-2	CASTREGVYGYTF
15	TRBV4-3	TRBJ2-1	CASSQDQGPHNEQFF
12	TRBV30	TRBJ2-7	CAWRQGAYEQYF
13	TRBV7-2	TRBJ1-1	CASSLDTYTEAFF
13	TRBV2	TRBJ1-2	CASRTDRVGGYTF
16	TRBV6-5	TRBJ1-6	CASSYSRGRGNSPLHF
14	TRBV6-5	TRBJ2-7	CASSSRDRAYEQYF
13	TRBV12-3/TRBV12-4	TRBJ2-7	CASTGVVTYEQYF
15	TRBV9	TRBJ1-6	CASSTEGVTGSPLHF
13	TRBV5-1	TRBJ1-5	CASSWEGGQPQHF
15	TRBV6-5	TRBJ1-1	CASSYSRTGATEAFF
13	TRBV18	TRBJ1-1	CASSQQSNTEAFF
15	TRBV5-1	TRBJ2-5	CASSKTGGFRETQYF
16	TRBV25-1	TRBJ1-2	CASSEFSGSGDYGYTF
15	TRBV10-2	TRBJ1-6	CASRSSEVANSPLHF
16	TRBV24-1	TRBJ2-2	CATRLGHPGNTGELFF
17	TRBV4-3	TRBJ2-1	CASSQDKASGDYNEQFF